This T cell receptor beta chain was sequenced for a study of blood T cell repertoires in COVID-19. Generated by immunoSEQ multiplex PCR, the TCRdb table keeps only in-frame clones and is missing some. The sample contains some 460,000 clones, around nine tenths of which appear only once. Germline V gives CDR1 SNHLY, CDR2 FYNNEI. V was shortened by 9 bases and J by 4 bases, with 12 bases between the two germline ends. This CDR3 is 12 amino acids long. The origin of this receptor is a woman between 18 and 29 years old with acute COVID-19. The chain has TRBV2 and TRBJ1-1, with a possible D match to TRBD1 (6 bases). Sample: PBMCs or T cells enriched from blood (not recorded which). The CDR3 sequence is CARQGSATEAFF. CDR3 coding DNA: TGTGCCAGACAGGGATCGGCCACTGAAGCTTTCTTT. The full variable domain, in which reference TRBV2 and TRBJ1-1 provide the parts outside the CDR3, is EPEVTQTPSHQVTQMGQEVILRCVPISNHLYFYWYRQILGQKVEFLVSFYNNEISEKSEIFDDQFSVERPDGSNFTLKIRSTKLEDSAMYFCARQGSATEAFFGQGTRLTVV.